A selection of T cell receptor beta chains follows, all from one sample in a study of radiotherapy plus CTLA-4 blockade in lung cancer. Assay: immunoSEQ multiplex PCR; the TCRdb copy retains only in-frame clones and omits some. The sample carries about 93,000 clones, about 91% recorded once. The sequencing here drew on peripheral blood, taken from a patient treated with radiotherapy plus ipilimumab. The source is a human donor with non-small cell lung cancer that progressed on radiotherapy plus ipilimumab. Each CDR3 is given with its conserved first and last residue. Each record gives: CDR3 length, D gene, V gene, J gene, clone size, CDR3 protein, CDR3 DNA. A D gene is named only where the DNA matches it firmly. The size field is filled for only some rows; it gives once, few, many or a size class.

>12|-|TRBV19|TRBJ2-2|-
CASKRYSGELFF
TGTGCCAGTAAGAGGTACTCCGGGGAGCTGTTTTTT
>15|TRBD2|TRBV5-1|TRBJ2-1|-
CASSLAGVAGVSQFF
TGCGCCAGCAGCTTGGCAGGAGTAGCGGGAGTATCCCAGTTCTTC
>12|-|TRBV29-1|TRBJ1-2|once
CSASSPGDGYTF
TGCAGCGCCTCTTCACCAGGGGATGGCTACACCTTC
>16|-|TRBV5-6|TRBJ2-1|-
CASSRDPTGTYNEQFF
TGTGCCAGCAGCCGAGATCCCACAGGAACCTACAATGAGCAGTTCTTC
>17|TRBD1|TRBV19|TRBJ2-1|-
CASPPRGWDRLYNEQFF
TGTGCCAGTCCCCCCCGGGGGTGGGACAGGTTATACAATGAGCAGTTCTTC
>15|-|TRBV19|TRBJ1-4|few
CASSPPGGAKEKLFF
TGTGCCAGTAGTCCCCCCGGGGGGGCGAAGGAAAAACTGTTTTTT
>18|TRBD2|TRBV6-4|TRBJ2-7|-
CASSDSPGEGGPCYEQYF
TGTGCCAGCAGTGACTCCCCCGGGGAGGGAGGGCCTTGCTACGAGCAGTACTTC
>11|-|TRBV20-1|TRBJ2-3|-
CSASGADTQYF
TGCAGTGCTAGCGGGGCAGATACGCAGTATTTT
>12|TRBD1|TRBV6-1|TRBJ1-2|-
CASTRQGNGYTF
TGTGCCAGCACGAGACAGGGGAATGGCTACACCTTC
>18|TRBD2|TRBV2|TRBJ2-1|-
CASSLPTSGAAGYNEQFF
TGTGCCAGCTCGCTACCGACTAGCGGGGCTGCCGGCTACAATGAGCAGTTCTTC
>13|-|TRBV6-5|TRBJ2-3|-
CASSYPGQGTQYF
TGTGCCAGCAGTTACCCCGGGCAGGGTACGCAGTATTTT
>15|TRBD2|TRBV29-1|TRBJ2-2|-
CSVAASGSNTGELFF
TGCAGCGTTGCGGCTAGCGGGAGTAACACCGGGGAGCTGTTTTTT
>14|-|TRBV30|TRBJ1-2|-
CAWSRTGGADGYTF
TGTGCCTGGTCCCGGACCGGCGGTGCGGATGGCTACACCTTC
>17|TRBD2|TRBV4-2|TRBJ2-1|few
CASSESEVTSGRVEQFF
TGTGCCAGCAGCGAAAGCGAGGTGACTAGCGGGAGGGTTGAGCAGTTCTTC
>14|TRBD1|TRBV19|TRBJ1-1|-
CASSIGDRGREAFF
TGTGCCAGTAGTATAGGGGACAGGGGAAGGGAAGCTTTCTTT
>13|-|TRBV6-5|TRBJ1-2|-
CASSPRTVYGYTF
TGTGCCAGCAGCCCCCGGACAGTCTATGGCTACACCTTC
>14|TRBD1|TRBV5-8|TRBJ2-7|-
CASSLVGQGYEQYF
TGTGCCAGCAGCTTGGTGGGACAGGGCTACGAGCAGTACTTC
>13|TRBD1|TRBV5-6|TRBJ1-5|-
CASSLQGNQPQHF
TGTGCCAGCAGCTTACAGGGGAATCAGCCCCAGCATTTT
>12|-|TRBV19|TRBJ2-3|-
CASSPGRVAQYF
TGTGCCAGTAGTCCGGGCAGAGTAGCGCAGTATTTT
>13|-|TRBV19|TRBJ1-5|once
CASSIPSNQPQHF
TGTGCCAGTAGTATCCCGAGCAATCAGCCCCAGCATTTT
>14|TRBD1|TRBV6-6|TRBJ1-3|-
CASSFDRGGNTIYF
TGTGCCAGCAGTTTCGACAGGGGAGGAAACACCATATATTTT
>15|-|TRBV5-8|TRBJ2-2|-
CASSPGTITTGELFF
TGTGCCAGCAGCCCGGGGACCATCACAACCGGGGAGCTGTTTTTT
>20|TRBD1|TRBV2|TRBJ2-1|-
CASSEAPQGAEESSYNEQFF
TGTGCCAGCAGTGAAGCCCCACAGGGGGCGGAGGAAAGCTCCTACAATGAGCAGTTCTTC
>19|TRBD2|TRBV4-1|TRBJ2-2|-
CASSQVLFSGGGNTGELFF
TGCGCCAGCAGCCAAGTCTTATTTAGCGGGGGCGGAAACACCGGGGAGCTGTTTTTT
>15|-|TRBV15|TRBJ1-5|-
CATSAHRGGDQPQHF
TGTGCCACCAGCGCCCATCGGGGGGGCGATCAGCCCCAGCATTTT
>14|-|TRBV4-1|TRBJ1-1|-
CASSPLGSFTEAFF
TGCGCCAGCAGCCCGCTTGGTTCTTTCACTGAAGCTTTCTTT
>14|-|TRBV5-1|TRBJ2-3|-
CASSAIKPSDTQYF
TGCGCCAGCAGCGCGATAAAACCCTCAGATACGCAGTATTTT
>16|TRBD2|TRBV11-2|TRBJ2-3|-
CASSLELAGATDTQYF
TGTGCCAGCAGCTTAGAACTAGCGGGGGCAACAGATACGCAGTATTTT
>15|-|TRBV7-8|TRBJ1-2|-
CASSSAGRLLYGYTF
TGTGCCAGCAGCTCTGCGGGCAGACTCCTCTATGGCTACACCTTC
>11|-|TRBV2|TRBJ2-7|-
CASSEGEEQYF
TGTGCCAGCAGTGAAGGGGAGGAGCAGTACTTC
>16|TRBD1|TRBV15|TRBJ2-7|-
CATSKTGTGASYEQYF
TGTGCCACCAGCAAAACCGGGACAGGGGCATCCTACGAGCAGTACTTC
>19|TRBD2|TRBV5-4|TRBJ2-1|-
CASSLDGGRVAGGRNEQFF
TGTGCCAGCAGCTTGGATGGGGGGCGTGTAGCGGGAGGTCGCAATGAGCAGTTCTTC
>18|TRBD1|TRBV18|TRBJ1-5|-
CASSPRAKTGDSNQPQHF
TGTGCCAGCTCACCCAGGGCGAAGACAGGGGATAGCAATCAGCCCCAGCATTTT
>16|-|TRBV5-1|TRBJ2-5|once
CASSPRDGRGRETQYF
TGCGCCAGCAGCCCGAGGGACGGCCGGGGGCGAGAGACCCAGTACTTC
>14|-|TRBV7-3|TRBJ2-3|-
CASSPTLRGDTQYF
TGTGCCAGCAGCCCCACCCTGCGAGGAGATACGCAGTATTTT
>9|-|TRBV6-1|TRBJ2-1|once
CAILMKQFF
TGTGCCATTTTGATGAAGCAGTTCTTC
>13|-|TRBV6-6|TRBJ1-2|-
CASGSGGARGYTF
TGTGCCAGCGGCTCGGGGGGGGCGCGGGGCTACACCTTC
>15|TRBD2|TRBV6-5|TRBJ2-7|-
CASSQAGGISYEQYF
TGTGCCAGCAGCCAAGCGGGAGGGATCTCCTACGAGCAGTACTTC
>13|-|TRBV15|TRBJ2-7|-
CATSRETGVEQYF
TGTGCCACCAGCAGAGAAACAGGCGTAGAGCAGTACTTC
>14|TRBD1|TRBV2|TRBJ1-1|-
CASSEYRGNTEAFF
TGTGCCAGCAGTGAATACAGGGGGAACACTGAAGCTTTCTTT
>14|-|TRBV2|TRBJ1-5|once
CASRTRGGNQPQHF
TGTGCCAGTCGAACGAGGGGTGGCAATCAGCCCCAGCATTTT
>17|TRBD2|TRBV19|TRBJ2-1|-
CASSMGLAGAGYNEQFF
TGTGCCAGTAGTATGGGACTAGCGGGAGCAGGCTACAATGAGCAGTTCTTC
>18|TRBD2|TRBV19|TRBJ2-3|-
CASSIRLAGVSGTDTQYF
TGTGCCAGTAGTATTCGACTAGCGGGAGTTAGTGGCACAGATACGCAGTATTTT
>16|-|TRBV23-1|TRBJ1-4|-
CASSHPDSTTNEKLFF
TGCGCCAGCAGTCATCCGGACAGTACGACTAATGAAAAACTGTTTTTT
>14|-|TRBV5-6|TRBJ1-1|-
CASSFSGLNTEAFF
TGTGCCAGCAGCTTCAGCGGCCTTAACACTGAAGCTTTCTTT
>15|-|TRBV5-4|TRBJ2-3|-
CASSSTGIRTDTQYF
TGTGCCAGCAGCTCTACAGGGATCCGCACAGATACGCAGTATTTT
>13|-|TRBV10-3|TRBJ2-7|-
CAISEGEPYEQYF
TGTGCCATCAGCGAGGGAGAACCCTACGAGCAGTACTTC
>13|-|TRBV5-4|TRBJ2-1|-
CATEGGGYNEQFF
TGTGCCACCGAAGGCGGAGGGTACAATGAGCAGTTCTTC
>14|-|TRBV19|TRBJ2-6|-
CASKRLDVGAVLTF
TGTGCCAGTAAGAGGTTAGACGTTGGGGCCGTCCTGACTTTC
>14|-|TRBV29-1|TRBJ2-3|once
CSVCSGLSTDTQYF
TGCAGCGTTTGTTCAGGCTTGAGCACAGATACGCAGTATTTT
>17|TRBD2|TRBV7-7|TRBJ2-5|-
CASSLGRLAGVRETQYF
TGTGCTAGCAGCTTAGGGAGGCTAGCGGGAGTAAGAGAGACCCAGTACTTC
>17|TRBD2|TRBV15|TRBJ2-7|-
CATSRTDRWGGSYEQYF
TGTGCCACCAGCAGAACCGACAGATGGGGGGGCTCCTACGAGCAGTACTTC
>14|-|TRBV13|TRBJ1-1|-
CASRDSQMNTEAFF
TGTGCCAGCAGGGACAGTCAAATGAACACTGAAGCTTTCTTT
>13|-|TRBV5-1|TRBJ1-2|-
CASSPTGPTGYTF
TGCGCCAGCAGCCCTACAGGGCCTACTGGCTACACCTTC
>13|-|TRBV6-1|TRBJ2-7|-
CASSPQPRYEQYF
TGTGCCAGCAGTCCTCAGCCCCGCTACGAGCAGTACTTC
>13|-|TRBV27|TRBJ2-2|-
CASSSAPPGELFF
TGTGCCAGCAGTTCCGCCCCACCCGGGGAGCTGTTTTTT
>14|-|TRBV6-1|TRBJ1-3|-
CASSPKGSGNTIYF
TGTGCCAGCAGTCCTAAGGGCTCTGGAAACACCATATATTTT